This record covers a single T cell receptor (beta chain). These data are taken from a study of graft-versus-host responses after intestinal transplantation. TCRdb's copy holds only in-frame clones and misses some; the assay was immunoSEQ multiplex PCR. The data contain approximately 18,000 clones, about 95% of them seen just once; the ten biggest clones take up about 0.83%. The receptor was isolated from a human patient who received an intestinal transplant, so some T cells may come from the graft donor. This specimen consisted of PBMCs, obtained 23 days after intestinal transplant.

The CDR3 sequence: CASSLSLLAGGNEQFF. The CDR3 DNA reads as TGTGCCAGCAGCTTAAGTCTACTAGCGGGAGGGAATGAGCAGTTCTTC. The rearrangement uses TRBV7-3 and TRBJ2-1, with TRBD2 identical over 13 bases. CDR3 length equals 16 residues. Germline assignment: CDR1 SGHTA and CDR2 FQGTGA. Trimming at V came to 1 base and at J to 7 bases, leaving 4 bases not matched to a gene.